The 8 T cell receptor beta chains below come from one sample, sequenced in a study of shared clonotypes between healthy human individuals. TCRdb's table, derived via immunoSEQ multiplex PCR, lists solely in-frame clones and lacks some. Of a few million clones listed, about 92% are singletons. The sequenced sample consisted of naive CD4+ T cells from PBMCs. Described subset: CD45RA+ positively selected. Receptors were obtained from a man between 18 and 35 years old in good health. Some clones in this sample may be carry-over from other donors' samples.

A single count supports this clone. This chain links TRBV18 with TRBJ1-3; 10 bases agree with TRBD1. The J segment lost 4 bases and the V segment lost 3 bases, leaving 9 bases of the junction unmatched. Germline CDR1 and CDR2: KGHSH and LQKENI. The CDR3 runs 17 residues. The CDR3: CASSPPGQGFGGNTIYF. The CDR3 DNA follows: TGTGCCAGCTCACCCCCGGGACAGGGGTTCGGCGGAAACACCATATATTTT.

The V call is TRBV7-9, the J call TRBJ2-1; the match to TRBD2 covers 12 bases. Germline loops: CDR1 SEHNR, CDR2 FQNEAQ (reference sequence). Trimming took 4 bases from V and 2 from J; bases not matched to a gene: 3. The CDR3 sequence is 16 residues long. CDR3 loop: CASSSSGRAPYNEQFF. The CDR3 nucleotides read TGTGCCAGCAGCTCTAGCGGGAGGGCTCCCTACAATGAGCAGTTCTTC. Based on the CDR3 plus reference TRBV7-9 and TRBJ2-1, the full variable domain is DTGVSQNPRHKITKRGQNVTFRCDPISEHNRLYWYRQTLGQGPEFLTYFQNEAQLEKSRLLSDRFSAERPKGSFSTLEIQRTEQGDSAMYLCASSSSGRAPYNEQFFGPGTRLTVL.

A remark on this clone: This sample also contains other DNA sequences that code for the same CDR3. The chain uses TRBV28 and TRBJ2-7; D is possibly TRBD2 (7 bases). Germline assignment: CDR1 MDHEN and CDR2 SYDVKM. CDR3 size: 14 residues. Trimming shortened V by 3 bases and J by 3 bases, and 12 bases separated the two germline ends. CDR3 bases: TGTGCCAGCAGTTTGGCGGGGGCTAGCTACGAGCAGTACTTC. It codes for CASSLAGASYEQYF.

CDR3 in amino acids: CSAQGGPNYGYTF. CDR3 in DNA: TGCAGCGCCCAGGGAGGCCCGAACTATGGCTACACCTTC. The chain has TRBV29-1 and TRBJ1-2, with D possibly being TRBD1 (5 bases). This CDR3 has 13 amino acids. Per the germline V gene, CDR1 is SQVTM and CDR2 is ANQGSEA. V was cut by 7 bases and J by 2 bases, with 14 bases left in between.

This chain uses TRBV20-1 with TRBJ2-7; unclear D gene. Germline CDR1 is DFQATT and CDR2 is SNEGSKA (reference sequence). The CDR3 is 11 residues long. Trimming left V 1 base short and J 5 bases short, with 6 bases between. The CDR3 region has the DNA TGCAGTGCTAGAGGGCCTCACGAGCAGTACTTC. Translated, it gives CSARGPHEQYF.

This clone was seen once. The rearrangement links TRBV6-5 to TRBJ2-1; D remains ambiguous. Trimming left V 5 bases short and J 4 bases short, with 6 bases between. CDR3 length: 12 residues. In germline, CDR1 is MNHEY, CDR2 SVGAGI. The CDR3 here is CASSNRYNEQFF. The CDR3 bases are TGTGCCAGCAGTAATAGATACAATGAGCAGTTCTTC.

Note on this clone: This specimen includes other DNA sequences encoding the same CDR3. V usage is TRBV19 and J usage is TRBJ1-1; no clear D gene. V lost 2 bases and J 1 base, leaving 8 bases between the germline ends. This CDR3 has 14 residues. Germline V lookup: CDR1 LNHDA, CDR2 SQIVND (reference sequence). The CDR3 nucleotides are TGTGCCAGTAGTATACGGACGGCGAACACTGAAGCTTTCTTT. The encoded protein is CASSIRTANTEAFF.

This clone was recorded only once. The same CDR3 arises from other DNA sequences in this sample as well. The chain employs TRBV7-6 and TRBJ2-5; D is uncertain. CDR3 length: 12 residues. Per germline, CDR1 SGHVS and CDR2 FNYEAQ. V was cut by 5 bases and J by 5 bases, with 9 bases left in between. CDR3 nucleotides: TGTGCCAGCAGCCCCTCCCGGGAGACCCAGTACTTC. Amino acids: CASSPSRETQYF.